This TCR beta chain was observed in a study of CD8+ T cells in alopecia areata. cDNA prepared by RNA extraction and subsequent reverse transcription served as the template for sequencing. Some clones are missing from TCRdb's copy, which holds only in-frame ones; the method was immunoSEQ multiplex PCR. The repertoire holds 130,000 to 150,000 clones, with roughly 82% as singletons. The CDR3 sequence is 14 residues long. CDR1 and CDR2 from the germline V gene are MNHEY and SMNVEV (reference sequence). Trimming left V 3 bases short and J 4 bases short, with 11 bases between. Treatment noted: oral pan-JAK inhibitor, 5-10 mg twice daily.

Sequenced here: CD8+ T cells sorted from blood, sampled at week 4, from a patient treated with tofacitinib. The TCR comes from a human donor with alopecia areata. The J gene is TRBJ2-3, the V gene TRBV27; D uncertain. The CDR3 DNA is TGTGCCAGCAGTTTGGAGTTTGTACCAGATACGCAGTATTTT. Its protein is CASSLEFVPDTQYF.